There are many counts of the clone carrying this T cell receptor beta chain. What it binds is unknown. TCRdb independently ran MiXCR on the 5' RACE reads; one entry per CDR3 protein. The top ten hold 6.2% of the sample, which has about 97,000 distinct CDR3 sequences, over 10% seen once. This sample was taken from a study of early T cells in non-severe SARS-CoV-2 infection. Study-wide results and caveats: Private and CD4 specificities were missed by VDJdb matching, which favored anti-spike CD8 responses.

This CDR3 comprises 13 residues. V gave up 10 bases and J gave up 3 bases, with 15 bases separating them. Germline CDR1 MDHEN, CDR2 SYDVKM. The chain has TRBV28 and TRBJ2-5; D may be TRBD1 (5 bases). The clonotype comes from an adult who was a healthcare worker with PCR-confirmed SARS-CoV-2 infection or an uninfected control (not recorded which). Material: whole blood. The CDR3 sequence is CATLSGREETQYF. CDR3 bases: TGTGCCACCCTCTCGGGCAGGGAAGAGACCCAGTACTTC.